This record looks at one TCR beta chain sequence and its context. This entry is derived from a study of shared clonotypes between healthy human individuals. The naive CD8 population came from CD45RO-negative cells selected for CCR7, without terminally differentiated effector memory CD45RA+ cells. Clones were sequenced by immunoSEQ multiplex PCR, and TCRdb holds only the in-frame ones, with some missing. The sample holds some 800,000 clones, 80% to 95% seen once. Trimming took off 6 bases at V and 2 bases at J, with 17 bases between the two ends. Per the germline V gene, CDR1 is MNHNY and CDR2 is SVGAGI (reference sequence). The CDR3 totals 15 residues.

Sequenced sample: naive CD8+ T cells sorted from blood. The V gene is TRBV6-6, the J gene TRBJ2-7, with D unresolved. The clonotype originates from a man aged 25 to 40 in good health. The CDR3, as DNA: TGTGCCAGCAGGGAGATCGGAGAACGTGCCTACGAGCAGTACTTC. This sequence encodes CASREIGERAYEQYF.